A few counts support the clone carrying this TCR beta chain. Its specificity is unknown. The source of the sample is a study of CD8+ T cells in alopecia areata. Germline-derived CDR1 and CDR2 are SGHAT and FQNNGV. V was trimmed by 5 bases and J by 5 bases, leaving 21 bases between them. The CDR3 consists of 16 residues. Regarding the study as a whole: Lesional scalp, notably in alopecia totalis/universalis, had clonality above that of normal scalp.

RNA was isolated and reverse transcribed to cDNA, the sequencing template. Clones were sequenced by immunoSEQ multiplex PCR, and TCRdb holds only the in-frame ones, with some missing. The sample yields 150,000 or so clones, about 60% seen once. This receptor was taken from a human donor with alopecia areata. The sequencing here drew on CD4+ T cells sorted from blood, taken at week 0. This chain joins TRBV11-2 and TRBJ2-5; the D call may be TRBD1 or TRBD2 (6 bases each). The CDR3 nucleotides are TGTGCCAGCAGCGTCTCCGCCGGAGGGGGAGTTGAGACCCAGTACTTC. Protein sequence: CASSVSAGGGVETQYF.